This T cell receptor beta chain emerged from a study of blood T cell repertoires in COVID-19. Sequenced by immunoSEQ multiplex PCR; TCRdb stores in-frame clones only, minus some. In the table there are 200,000 to 250,000 clones, approximately 80% of which are singletons. Germline assignment: CDR1 MNHEY and CDR2 SVGAGI. Trimming at V came to 0 bases and at J to 5 bases, leaving 3 bases not matched to a gene. CDR3 length equals 15 residues. This clone was detected only once. The TCR originated in a man aged 60 to 69 who had recovered from COVID-19. Sequencing used PBMCs or T cells enriched from blood (not recorded which). The V gene is TRBV6-5, the J gene TRBJ1-1; 10 bases agree with TRBD1. CDR3 nucleotides: TGTGCCAGCAGTTACTCGACAGGGGGCTGGACTGAAGCTTTCTTT. Translated, it gives CASSYSTGGWTEAFF.